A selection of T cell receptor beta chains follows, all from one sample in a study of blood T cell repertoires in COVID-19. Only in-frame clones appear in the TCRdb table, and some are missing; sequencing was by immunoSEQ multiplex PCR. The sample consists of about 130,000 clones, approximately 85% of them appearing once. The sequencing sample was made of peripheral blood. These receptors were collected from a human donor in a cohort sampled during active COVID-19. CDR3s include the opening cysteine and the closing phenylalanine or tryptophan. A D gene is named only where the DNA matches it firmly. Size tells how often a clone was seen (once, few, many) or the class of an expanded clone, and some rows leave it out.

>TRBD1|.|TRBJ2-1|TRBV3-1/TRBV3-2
CASSSNTGAQGYNEQFF
TGTGCCAGCAGCTCAAACACAGGGGCGCAAGGCTACAATGAGCAGTTCTTC
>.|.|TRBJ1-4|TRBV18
CASSPRDTNEKLFF
TGTGCCAGCTCACCCCGGGATACTAATGAAAAACTGTTTTTT
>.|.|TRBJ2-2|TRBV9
CASSAPTVPTGELFF
TGTGCCAGCAGCGCCCCGACAGTTCCCACCGGGGAGCTGTTTTTT
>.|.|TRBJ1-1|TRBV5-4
CASSPQGRYTEAFF
TGTGCCAGCAGCCCTCAGGGCCGATACACTGAAGCTTTCTTT
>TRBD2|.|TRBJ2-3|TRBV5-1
CASSLGVAGGHTQYF
TGCGCCAGCAGCTTAGGGGTAGCGGGGGGGCATACGCAGTATTTT
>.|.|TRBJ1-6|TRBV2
CASNGLVPSSPLHF
TGTGCCAGCAACGGCCTAGTTCCCTCCTCACCCCTCCACTTT
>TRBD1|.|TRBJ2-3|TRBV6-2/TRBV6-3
CASRLTLVGGADTQYF
TGTGCCAGCCGCCTTACCTTGGTAGGGGGCGCGGATACGCAGTATTTT
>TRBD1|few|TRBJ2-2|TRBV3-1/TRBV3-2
CASRVGTGNTGELFF
TGTGCCAGCAGGGTAGGGACAGGGAACACCGGGGAGCTGTTTTTT
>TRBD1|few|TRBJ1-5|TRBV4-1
CASSHQTGTGIQPQHF
TGCGCCAGCAGCCATCAAACCGGGACAGGGATTCAGCCCCAGCATTTT
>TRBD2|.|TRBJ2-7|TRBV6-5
CASSIAGGTYEQYF
TGTGCCAGCAGCATAGCGGGGGGGACCTACGAGCAGTACTTC
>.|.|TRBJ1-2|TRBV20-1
CSASRGVDNYGYTF
TGCAGTGCTAGTCGAGGTGTGGATAACTATGGCTACACCTTC
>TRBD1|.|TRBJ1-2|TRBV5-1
CASSLDRSGYGYTF
TGCGCCAGCAGCCTGGACAGGAGTGGCTATGGCTACACCTTC
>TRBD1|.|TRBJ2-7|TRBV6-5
CATRMTGSYEQYF
TGTGCCACCCGAATGACAGGGTCCTACGAGCAGTACTTC
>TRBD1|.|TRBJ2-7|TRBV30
CAWSAGQRYEQYF
TGTGCCTGGAGTGCGGGACAGAGATACGAGCAGTACTTC
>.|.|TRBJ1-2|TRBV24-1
CATSDLRRPGLYGYTF
TGTGCCACCAGTGATTTGCGACGCCCTGGGCTCTATGGCTACACCTTC
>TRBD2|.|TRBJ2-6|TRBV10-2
CAVFIPSGGAVGANVLTF
TGCGCCGTTTTTATCCCGAGCGGGGGGGCCGTTGGGGCCAACGTCCTGACTTTC
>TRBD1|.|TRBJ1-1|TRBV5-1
CASSLDGTGTEAFF
TGCGCCAGCAGCTTGGACGGGACAGGCACTGAAGCTTTCTTT
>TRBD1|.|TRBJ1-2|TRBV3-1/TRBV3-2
CASSQEFQTGMYGYTF
TGTGCCAGCAGCCAAGAATTTCAGACAGGGATGTATGGCTACACCTTC
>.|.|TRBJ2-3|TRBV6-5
CASSYQLAGEGDTQYF
TGTGCCAGCAGTTACCAACTCGCCGGAGAGGGAGATACGCAGTATTTT
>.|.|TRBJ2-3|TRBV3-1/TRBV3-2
CASSQVGISRGNLTDTQYF
TGTGCCAGCAGCCAAGTGGGGATAAGTCGGGGGAACCTCACAGATACGCAGTATTTT
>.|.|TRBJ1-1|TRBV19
CASSIVVNERVEAFF
TGTGCCAGTAGTATAGTTGTTAATGAACGGGTTGAAGCTTTCTTT
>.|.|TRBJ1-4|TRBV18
CASSPTGGLRGEEKLFF
TGTGCCAGCTCACCGACCGGGGGGCTTCGAGGAGAAGAAAAACTGTTTTTT
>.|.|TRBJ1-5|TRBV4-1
CASSQGAGDWPQHF
TGCGCCAGCAGCCAAGGCGCAGGGGATTGGCCCCAGCATTTT
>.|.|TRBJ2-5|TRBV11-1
CASSLLGGRETQYF
TGTGCCAGCAGCTTACTCGGGGGTAGGGAGACCCAGTACTTC
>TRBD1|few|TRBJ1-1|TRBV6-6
CASSYWQGASNTEAFF
TGTGCCAGCAGTTACTGGCAGGGGGCCTCGAACACTGAAGCTTTCTTT
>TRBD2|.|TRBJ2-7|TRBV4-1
CASSLTAGVYEQYF
TGCGCCAGCAGCTTGACAGCGGGGGTTTACGAGCAGTACTTC
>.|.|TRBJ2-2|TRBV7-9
CASSLPEGGRWNTGELFF
TGTGCCAGCTCCTTACCCGAGGGAGGTAGATGGAACACCGGGGAGCTGTTTTTT
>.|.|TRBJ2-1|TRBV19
CASSIGAGGSYNEQFF
TGTGCCAGTAGTATAGGGGCAGGAGGGTCCTACAATGAGCAGTTCTTC
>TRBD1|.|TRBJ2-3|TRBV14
CASSHSGTGGPDTQYF
TGTGCCAGCAGCCATTCCGGGACAGGGGGGCCAGATACGCAGTATTTT
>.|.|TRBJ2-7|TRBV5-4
CASSLVSSVEQYF
TGTGCCAGCAGCTTGGTATCTAGCGTTGAGCAGTACTTC
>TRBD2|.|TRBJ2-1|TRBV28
CASSLSSSGGAYEQFF
TGTGCCAGCAGTTTGTCGTCTAGCGGGGGGGCTTATGAGCAGTTCTTC
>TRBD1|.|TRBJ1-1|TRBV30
CAWDRVNTEAFF
TGTGCCTGGGACAGGGTGAACACTGAAGCTTTCTTT
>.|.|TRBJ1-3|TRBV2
CASSVVQGNTIYF
TGTGCCAGCAGTGTCGTCCAGGGAAACACCATATATTTT
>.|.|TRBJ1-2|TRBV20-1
CSASSFLGYTF
TGCAGTGCTAGCAGTTTTCTCGGCTACACCTTC
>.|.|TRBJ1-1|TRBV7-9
CASSLGRGNTEAFF
TGTGCCAGCAGCTTAGGCAGGGGGAACACTGAAGCTTTCTTT
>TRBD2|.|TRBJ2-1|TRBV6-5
CASIWTSGGYNEQFF
TGTGCCAGCATTTGGACTAGCGGGGGTTACAATGAGCAGTTCTTC
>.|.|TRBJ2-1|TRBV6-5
CASSNRQHAYNEQFF
TGTGCCAGCAGTAACCGACAGCATGCCTACAATGAGCAGTTCTTC
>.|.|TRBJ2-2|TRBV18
CASSPILLGGELFF
TGTGCCAGCTCCCCTATTCTTCTTGGCGGGGAGCTGTTTTTT
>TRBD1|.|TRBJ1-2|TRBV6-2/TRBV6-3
CASSLTGVPLYGYTF
TGTGCCAGCAGCCTTACAGGGGTTCCCCTTTATGGCTACACCTTC
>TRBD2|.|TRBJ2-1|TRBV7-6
CASSLSGGGALNEQFF
TGTGCCAGCAGCTTATCAGGCGGGGGGGCCCTCAATGAGCAGTTCTTC
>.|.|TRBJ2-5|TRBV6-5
CASSYRHLPGETQYF
TGTGCCAGCAGTTACAGGCACCTACCAGGGGAGACCCAGTACTTC
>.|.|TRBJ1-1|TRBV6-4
CASSDTENTEAFF
TGTGCCAGCAGTGACACAGAGAACACTGAAGCTTTCTTT
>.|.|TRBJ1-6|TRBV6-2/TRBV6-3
CASSLFSSYNSPLHF
TGTGCCAGCAGTTTATTCAGCTCCTATAATTCACCCCTCCACTTT
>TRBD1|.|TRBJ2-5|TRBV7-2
CASSLDRGFQETQYF
TGTGCCAGCAGCTTGGACAGGGGGTTTCAAGAGACCCAGTACTTC
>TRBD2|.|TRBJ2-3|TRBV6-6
CASRERGGSTDTQYF
TGTGCCAGCAGGGAGCGGGGGGGTAGCACAGATACGCAGTATTTT